This entry concerns a single T cell receptor (beta chain). Its cognate antigen is unknown. The data were taken from a study of T cell repertoires in aging, cancer and after chemotherapy. Study-level information: Pre- and post-chemotherapy samples were paired from chronic lymphocytic leukemia patients treated with fludarabine- or bendamustine-based regimens. Study observations and caveats: Hematological cancer patients had lymphoid organ infiltration that may impair thymic emigration or T cell expansion. Healthy donors lost TCR diversity with age mainly through richness, cancer patients through richness and evenness.

TRB rearrangements spanning V, D and J were amplified using mixed TRB-A/B primers. TCRdb reprocessed the multiplex PCR reads with MiXCR, giving one entry per CDR3 protein. The sample lists under 9,000 distinct CDR3 sequences; 30% were seen once. Amplification of TCR beta used genomic DNA extracted from peripheral blood. The CDR3 runs 15 residues. The germline CDR1 and CDR2 sequences are MNHNY and SVGAGI (reference sequence). The ends were cut back, 2 bases at V and 7 bases at J, with 15 bases in the middle. This rearrangement joins TRBV6-6 to TRBJ1-5; D is possibly TRBD1 (5 bases). The sequenced sample was blood. This clonotype was sampled from a human donor with a blood cancer. This CDR3 reads CASSYRGLRDQPQHF. As DNA, the CDR3 is TGTGCCAGCAGTTACCGCGGTCTGAGGGACCAGCCCCAGCATTTT.